This T cell receptor (beta chain) was sequenced in a study of OX40 agonist ivuxolimab in advanced cancers. Germline CDR1 is SGHAT and CDR2 is FQNNGV. This CDR3 contains 14 residues. The J segment lost 4 bases and the V segment lost 5 bases, leaving 0 bases of the junction unmatched. This clone was observed a single time. Sequenced by immunoSEQ multiplex PCR; TCRdb stores in-frame clones only, minus some. This table holds 15,000 to 20,000 clones, 90% found once. Sequences were derived from CD4+ or CD8+ T cells sorted from blood, sampled in a trial of the OX40 agonist ivuxolimab. V is TRBV11-2 and J is TRBJ2-2, with 11 bases lining up with TRBD2. This receptor was identified in an adult with an advanced solid tumor such as melanoma, head and neck, liver or kidney cancer. CDR3 sequence (DNA): TGTGCCAGCAGCACTAGCGGGAGCACCGGGGAGCTGTTTTTT. It specifies CASSTSGSTGELFF.